This passage covers 23 T cell receptor beta chains from one sample sequenced in a study of beta chain features in type 1 diabetes. Sequencing targeted expressed TCRB transcripts, as all isolated RNA had been reverse transcribed. Assay used: immunoSEQ multiplex PCR; TCRdb lists only in-frame clones, some missing. This table holds about 900,000 clones, roughly a sixth found once. The specimen sequenced was naive CD4+ T cells from blood. The receptors were gathered from a woman between 18 and 29 years old in good health.

This clone was counted many times. The chain couples TRBV13 to TRBJ2-7; TRBD2 matches at 8 bases. The CDR3 runs 13 residues. V lost 5 bases and J lost 6; bases outside the gene matches: 6. CDR1 and CDR2 (germline): PRHDT, FYEKMQ (reference sequence). CDR3: CASSPSTSGEQYF. DNA of the CDR3: TGTGCCAGCAGCCCAAGCACTAGCGGCGAGCAGTACTTC.

This clone was detected only a few times. V gene TRBV14 combines with J gene TRBJ2-1; TRBD2 aligns across 12 bases. Trimming removed 5 bases from V and 5 bases from J; junction bases left unmatched: 7. Per the germline V gene, CDR1 is SGHDN and CDR2 is FVKESK. The CDR3 has 16 residues. The CDR3 loop reads CASSVGRTSGNNEQFF. CDR3 nucleotide sequence: TGTGCCAGCAGCGTCGGCAGGACTAGCGGGAACAATGAGCAGTTCTTC.

This clone was seen a few times. The chain employs TRBV28 and TRBJ1-1; D perhaps matches TRBD1 (5 bases). Looked up from germline, CDR1 is MDHEN and CDR2 is SYDVKM. There are 14 residues in the CDR3. V was shortened by 6 bases and J by 1 base, with 12 bases between the two germline ends. CDR3 region: CASSLIGENTEAFF. The CDR3 region has the DNA TGTGCCAGCAGCTTGATAGGGGAGAACACTGAAGCTTTCTTT.

The V gene is TRBV18, the J gene TRBJ2-5; 9 nucleotides agree with TRBD2. This CDR3 is built from 16 residues. The trim removed 1 base at V and 5 bases at J, leaving 8 bases unmatched. CDR1 is KGHSH and CDR2 is LQKENI in the germline V gene. CDR3 sequence reads: CASSPRSGRTGETQYF. In DNA form, the CDR3 reads TGTGCCAGCTCACCACGCAGCGGGAGGACGGGGGAGACCCAGTACTTC.

This clone was counted only a few times. The chain uses TRBV7-9 and TRBJ2-1; D is unresolved. Germline CDR1 and CDR2: SEHNR and FQNEAQ (reference sequence). The CDR3 is 14 residues long. The V end was cut by 5 bases, the J end by 6 bases, with 14 bases between. In DNA, the CDR3 is TGTGCCAGCAGCCCGCGCCATAGCAGCAATGAGCAGTTCTTC. It specifies CASSPRHSSNEQFF.

The chain recombines TRBV18 with TRBJ1-5, with a weak D call TRBD1 (6 bases). In germline, CDR1 is KGHSH, CDR2 LQKENI. The CDR3 has 15 residues. Between the trimmed V and J ends, which lost 3 bases and 7 bases, there was a span of 16 bases. The DNA for the CDR3 is TGTGCCAGCTCACCGAAACCAGGGGTTAGGCAGCCCCAGCATTTT. Protein product: CASSPKPGVRQPQHF.

The chain uses TRBV11-2 and TRBJ1-2; D is possibly TRBD1 (6 bases). Germline V gene data show CDR1 as SGHAT and CDR2 as FQNNGV. The CDR3 has 14 residues. Trimming took 1 base from V and 5 from J, leaving 11 bases between them. This CDR3 reads CASSLARTAYGYTF. CDR3 bases: TGTGCCAGCAGCTTAGCCAGGACAGCGTATGGCTACACCTTC. Together with reference TRBV11-2 and TRBJ1-2, the CDR3 gives the full variable domain: EAGVAQSPRYKIIEKRQSVAFWCNPISGHATLYWYQQILGQGPKLLIQFQNNGVVDDSQLPKDRFSAERLKGVDSTLKIQPAKLEDSAVYLCASSLARTAYGYTFGSGTRLTVV.

In its sample, this clone was seen a few times. V gene TRBV28 combines with J gene TRBJ2-2, with D hard to call. From germline, CDR1 is MDHEN and CDR2 SYDVKM. The V end lost 7 bases, the J end lost 7 bases, and 16 bases lay between the germline ends. CDR3 length: 14 amino acids. The CDR3, as DNA: TGTGCCAGCATTAGTACGCCTTATAGCGGGGAGCTGTTTTTT. The encoded protein is CASISTPYSGELFF.

The V gene is TRBV5-4, the J gene TRBJ2-5; possibly TRBD2 for D (7 bases). Between the trimmed V and J ends, which lost 4 bases and 4 bases, there was a span of 17 bases. This CDR3 is built from 15 residues. Per germline, CDR1 SGHNT and CDR2 YYREEE (reference sequence). The CDR3 loop is CASSPGGALLETQYF. CDR3 bases: TGTGCCAGCAGCCCTGGGGGGGCGCTTTTAGAGACCCAGTACTTC.

This clone showed up just a few times. Its ends do not fully match the called genes, so a read error is possible. The J gene is TRBJ2-7, the V gene TRBV5-4; D is perhaps TRBD1 or TRBD2 (5 bases each). Germline-derived CDR1 and CDR2 are SGHNT and YYREEE (reference sequence). There are 13 residues in the CDR3. Here the CDR3 reads CASSSTYSAGTKF. DNA of the CDR3: TGTGCCAGCAGCTCGACCTACAGTGCCGGGACCAAGTTC.

The chain is built from TRBV5-1 and TRBJ2-3, with TRBD2 matching over 14 bases. Germline-derived CDR1 and CDR2 are SGHRS and YFSETQ. CDR3 length: 16 residues. V was pared by 4 bases and J by 6 bases, with 7 bases of the junction left unmatched. CDR3 in DNA: TGCGCCAGCAGCCGGGGGACTAGCGGGAGTTTCGATACGCAGTATTTT. Translated, it gives CASSRGTSGSFDTQYF.

This clone appeared a few times. V gene TRBV18 combines with J gene TRBJ2-1; weak D call: TRBD2 (6 bases). With 2 bases removed from V and 8 bases from J, the gap between germline ends came to 13 bases. The CDR3 extends over 14 amino acids. The germline V gene encodes CDR1 KGHSH and CDR2 LQKENI. CDR3 sequence reads: CASSPTGEFYEQFF. Written as DNA, the CDR3 is TGTGCCAGCTCACCAACGGGAGAGTTCTATGAGCAGTTCTTC.

The sample holds a few counts of this clone. V and J are TRBV21-1 and TRBJ2-7; TRBD1 is the table's D call, not checked against the DNA. TRBV21-1 is a listed pseudogene. This CDR3 is built from 14 residues. For the CDR3, the DNA is TGTGCCAGCATACCGGGACAGGATACCTACGAGCAGTACTTC. Protein sequence: CASIPGQDTYEQYF.

The CDR3 sequence: CASSQLGYEQYF. The DNA of the CDR3 is TGTGCCAGTAGCCAATTGGGCTACGAGCAGTACTTC. The gene calls are TRBV19 and TRBJ2-7; D gene ambiguous. Trimming shortened V by 6 bases and J by 3 bases, and 9 bases separated the two germline ends. CDR3 length: 12 amino acids. Germline CDR1 reads LNHDA; CDR2 reads SQIVND (reference sequence).

This clone was observed a few times. V and J are TRBV9 and TRBJ2-3, with no clear D. V lost 0 bases, J lost 1 base, and 6 bases lay in between. Per the germline V gene, CDR1 is SGDLS and CDR2 is YYNGEE. The CDR3 loop spans 14 amino acids. The CDR3 spells CASSVGHRTDTQYF. CDR3 nucleotide sequence: TGTGCCAGCAGCGTAGGGCACCGCACAGATACGCAGTATTTT.

This clone was seen a handful of times. V and J are TRBV5-6 and TRBJ1-3; 7 nucleotides match TRBD1. The CDR3 consists of 14 residues. The J segment lost 4 bases and the V segment lost 5 bases, leaving 6 bases of the junction unmatched. Germline V CDR1 and CDR2: SGHDT, YYEEEE. This CDR3 reads CASRSPGQGNTIYF. CDR3 DNA: TGTGCCAGCAGGTCTCCGGGACAGGGAAACACCATATATTTT.

This chain joins TRBV27 and TRBJ2-3; D unclear. V dropped 3 bases and J dropped 3 bases, with 7 bases sitting between them. This CDR3 region has 13 residues. Per germline, CDR1 MNHEY and CDR2 SMNVEV (reference sequence). The chain's CDR3 is CASSFRRTDTQYF. The CDR3 coding sequence is TGTGCCAGCAGTTTCCGACGAACAGATACGCAGTATTTT.

This clone was detected only a few times. V is TRBV4-2 and J is TRBJ2-3, with unresolved D. There are 19 residues in the CDR3. Trimming shortened V by 0 bases and J by 0 bases, and 19 bases separated the two germline ends. Germline CDR1 reads LGHNA; CDR2 reads YNFKEQ. The DNA for the CDR3 is TGTGCCAGCAGCCAAGAAGCCCGGGCTACTCCACGGAGCACAGATACGCAGTATTTT. It is translated as CASSQEARATPRSTDTQYF.

The sample holds a few counts of this clone. This chain joins TRBV28 and TRBJ1-5; D might be TRBD1 (5 bases). CDR1 and CDR2 (germline): MDHEN, SYDVKM. Trimming pared 10 bases from V and 3 bases from J, leaving 10 bases between. CDR3 length: 12 amino acids. CDR3 bases: TGTGCCACCAGGGACGACAATCAGCCCCAGCATTTT. Translation gives CATRDDNQPQHF.

This rearrangement joins TRBV6-5 to TRBJ2-2; D remains unclear. V shed 2 bases and J shed 4 bases, with 11 bases lying between them. The CDR3 contains 15 residues. Germline assignment: CDR1 MNHEY and CDR2 SVGAGI. CDR3 amino acids: CASSYMIPSTGELFF. The CDR3, as DNA: TGTGCCAGCAGTTACATGATTCCTAGCACCGGGGAGCTGTTTTTT.

This clone turned up a few times. V gene TRBV15 combines with J gene TRBJ2-7, with D possibly matching TRBD2 (5 bases). This CDR3 contains 15 residues. Germline-derived CDR1 and CDR2 are LNHNV and YYDKDF (reference sequence). Trimming took 1 base from V and 1 from J, leaving 11 bases between them. The CDR3 region is CATSRVEGASYEQYF. The CDR3, as DNA: TGTGCCACCAGCAGAGTCGAGGGAGCGTCCTACGAGCAGTACTTC.

This clone was seen a handful of times. The chain carries TRBV20-1 and TRBJ1-1; maybe TRBD1 (5 bases). CDR3 length: 11 amino acids. V was clipped by 5 bases and J by 6 bases, with 10 bases between them. From germline, CDR1 is DFQATT and CDR2 SNEGSKA (reference sequence). CDR3 DNA: TGCAGTGCTGACGGGACTGCTGAAGCTTTCTTT. Translation: CSADGTAEAFF.

A remark on this clone: Within the sample, other DNA sequences also encode this same CDR3. The CDR3 nucleotides read TGTGCCAGCTCATGGGGCGGCACAGATACGCAGTATTTT. This codes for CASSWGGTDTQYF. This chain uses TRBV18 with TRBJ2-3; possible D gene TRBD1, 5 bases. The CDR3 runs to 13 residues. The V end was cut by 5 bases, the J end by 1 base, with 7 bases between. The germline CDR1 and CDR2 sequences are KGHSH and LQKENI. Looking up the rest from reference TRBV18 and TRBJ2-3 gives the full variable domain: NAGVMQNPRHLVRRRGQEARLRCSPMKGHSHVYWYRQLPEEGLKFMVYLQKENIIDESGMPKERFSAEFPKEGPSILRIQQVVRGDSAAYFCASSWGGTDTQYFGPGTRLTVL.